The next 32 T cell receptor beta chains were all read from a single sample in a study of cytomegalovirus exposure and HLA in healthy donors. The PCR contained 60 Vbeta and 13 Jbeta primers. Only in-frame clones appear in the TCRdb table, and some are missing; sequencing was by immunoSEQ multiplex PCR. This sample yields about 180,000 clones, of which over 70% are seen a single time; about 1.5% belongs to the top ten. Source material: PBMCs. All receptors come from a woman aged 25 to 39 in good health and CMV-seropositive.

Only a few counts were recorded for this clone. The rearrangement joins TRBV7-9 to TRBJ2-1; 9 bases map to TRBD2. Germline values: CDR1 SEHNR, CDR2 FQNEAQ (reference sequence). Trimming cost V 4 bases and J 2 bases; bases outside gene matches: 12. The CDR3 runs to 18 residues. The CDR3 is CASSSPLAREGTYNEQFF. For the CDR3, the DNA is TGTGCCAGCAGCTCCCCTCTTGCGCGGGAGGGAACCTACAATGAGCAGTTCTTC.

The count of this clone is one. V and J are TRBV29-1 and TRBJ1-2, with TRBD1 as a possible D gene (6 bases). Per germline, CDR1 SQVTM and CDR2 ANQGSEA. The CDR3 runs 14 residues. V was shortened by 3 bases and J by 4 bases, with 15 bases between the two germline ends. CDR3 in amino acids: CSVEGGGLIYGYTF. The CDR3 bases are TGCAGCGTTGAGGGCGGGGGGCTTATCTATGGCTACACCTTC. Together with reference TRBV29-1 and TRBJ1-2, the CDR3 gives the full variable domain: SAVISQKPSRDICQRGTSLTIQCQVDSQVTMMFWYRQQPGQSLTLIATANQGSEATYESGFVIDKFPISRPNLTFSTLTVSNMSPEDSSIYLCSVEGGGLIYGYTFGSGTRLTVV.

The chain employs TRBV2 and TRBJ2-7, with 10 nucleotides matching TRBD1. The J segment lost 5 bases and the V segment lost 4 bases, leaving 8 bases of the junction unmatched. CDR3 length: 15 amino acids. In germline, CDR1 is SNHLY, CDR2 FYNNEI. The CDR3 nucleotides are TGTGCCAGCAGTGTCAGACAGGGGGCTGTAGACGAGCAGTACTTC. It yields the protein CASSVRQGAVDEQYF.

The V and J genes are TRBV4-3 and TRBJ2-5; 12 bases are shared with TRBD1. CDR3 size: 19 residues. The germline CDR1 and CDR2 sequences are LGHNA and YSLEER. V was pared by 0 bases and J by 2 bases, with 10 bases of the junction left unmatched. The CDR3 sequence is CASSQDYFGDRGRQETQYF. The CDR3 coding sequence is TGCGCCAGCAGCCAAGACTACTTTGGGGACAGGGGGCGTCAAGAGACCCAGTACTTC.

The chain links TRBV5-4 to TRBJ1-1; possibly TRBD1 for D (6 bases). Germline V lookup: CDR1 SGHNT, CDR2 YYREEE (reference sequence). The CDR3 has 15 amino acids. V lost 6 bases and J 1 base, leaving 16 bases between the germline ends. DNA of the CDR3: TGTGCCAGCACCCCCCGGCAGGGGACGAACACTGAAGCTTTCTTT. As protein: CASTPRQGTNTEAFF.

The chain links TRBV7-5 to TRBJ1-5. TRBV7-5 is flagged as a pseudogene. CDR3 length: 15 residues. Written as DNA, the CDR3 is TGTGCCAGAAGCTCGACCCGGGTTCGCAATCAGCCCCAGCATTTT. It specifies CARSSTRVRNQPQHF.

The chain combines TRBV2 with TRBJ2-7, with 9 bases aligning to TRBD1. Germline CDR1 SNHLY, CDR2 FYNNEI. The V gene end was trimmed by 8 bases and the J gene end by 12 bases; junction bases not matched to a gene: 11. CDR3 length: 12 amino acids. The CDR3: CASQTGTGIPYF. The CDR3 region has the DNA TGTGCCAGCCAGACCGGGACAGGGATCCCGTACTTC.

The chain combines TRBV5-1 with TRBJ2-3; 8 bases agree with TRBD2. Trimming took 0 bases from V and 1 from J; bases not matched to a gene: 4. The CDR3 contains 16 residues. Germline V gene sequence: CDR1 SGHRS, CDR2 YFSETQ. CDR3 protein: CASSLDGGAGTDTQYF. For the CDR3, the DNA is TGCGCCAGCAGCTTGGACGGGGGGGCGGGCACAGATACGCAGTATTTT.

The genes are TRBV5-1 and TRBJ2-7; a possible D gene is TRBD2 (6 bases). This CDR3 is 16 amino acids long. V was cut by 0 bases and J by 4 bases, with 17 bases left in between. Germline CDR1 SGHRS, CDR2 YFSETQ. The CDR3 here is CASSLGPGLGLYEQYF. Here the CDR3 DNA reads TGCGCCAGCAGCTTGGGCCCGGGACTCGGATTGTACGAGCAGTACTTC.

In its sample, this clone was seen a few times. The chain employs TRBV30 and TRBJ2-2, with 7 bases that match TRBD1. The CDR3 is 14 amino acids. Germline lookup yields CDR1 GTSNPN and CDR2 SVGIG (reference sequence). J gave up 1 base and V 7 bases, and 6 bases lay outside the gene matches. Here the CDR3 DNA reads TGTGCCTCCCCGGGACAGCTGAACACCGGGGAGCTGTTTTTT. Amino acids: CASPGQLNTGELFF.

As to this clone: Other nucleotide sequences in the sample specify the same CDR3. This chain uses TRBV5-6 with TRBJ1-4; 9 positions match TRBD1. Germline V gene sequence: CDR1 SGHDT, CDR2 YYEEEE. The V gene end was trimmed by 3 bases and the J gene end by 3 bases; junction bases not matched to a gene: 3. The CDR3 extends over 15 amino acids. Here the CDR3 DNA reads TGTGCCAGCAGCTCCCGACAGGGGGCTAATGAAAAACTGTTTTTT. It is translated as CASSSRQGANEKLFF. Using reference TRBV5-6 and TRBJ1-4 for the parts outside the CDR3, the full variable domain is DAGVTQSPTHLIKTRGQQVTLRCSPKSGHDTVSWYQQALGQGPQFIFQYYEEEERQRGNFPDRFSGHQFPNYSSELNVNALLLGDSALYLCASSSRQGANEKLFFGSGTQLSVL.

CDR3 sequence reads: CASSYSAGIGAFF. CDR3 coding DNA: TGTGCCAGCAGTTATTCCGCGGGGATCGGTGCGTTCTTC. The V gene is TRBV6-5, the J gene TRBJ2-1, with D perhaps matching TRBD2 (6 bases). Trimming cost V 3 bases and J 15 bases, with 18 bases left between them. The CDR3 contains 13 residues. The V gene's germline CDR1 is MNHEY and CDR2 SVGAGI.

J is TRBJ2-1 and V is TRBV5-4, with 7 bases lining up with TRBD1. Germline CDR1 is SGHNT and CDR2 is YYREEE (reference sequence). CDR3 length: 15 residues. The junction had 4 bases not matched to a gene; V was cut back by 2 bases and J by 2 bases. In DNA form, the CDR3 reads TGTGCCAGCAGCTTAGGACAGGCGGCCTACAATGAGCAGTTCTTC. Translating it yields CASSLGQAAYNEQFF.

The V gene is TRBV7-8, the J gene TRBJ2-7; unclear D gene. The CDR3 is 13 residues long. The V gene lost 3 bases and the J gene lost 1 base, with 7 bases spanning the gap. Germline V lookup: CDR1 SGHVS, CDR2 FQNEAQ. The CDR3 spells CASSLRESYEQYF. The DNA for the CDR3 is TGTGCCAGCAGCTTGCGTGAGTCCTACGAGCAGTACTTC.

The chain is built from TRBV28 and TRBJ2-2; TRBD2 might be the D (6 bases). Germline CDR1 MDHEN, CDR2 SYDVKM. Trimming took off 3 bases at V and 1 base at J, with 6 bases between the two ends. This CDR3 comprises 14 residues. DNA for the CDR3: TGTGCCAGCAGTTTGGGAGGGAACACCGGGGAGCTGTTTTTT. Protein sequence: CASSLGGNTGELFF.

The genes are TRBV11-2 and TRBJ2-1; tentatively, D is TRBD2 (5 bases). The CDR3 is 15 amino acids. The germline V gene encodes CDR1 SGHAT and CDR2 FQNNGV. With 5 bases removed from V and 7 bases from J, the gap between germline ends came to 18 bases. As DNA, the CDR3 is TGTGCCAGCAGCACGCTTGGCACTCGAGGGAATGAGCAGTTCTTC. Its translation: CASSTLGTRGNEQFF.

In its sample, this clone was seen once. CDR3 coding DNA: TGTGCCAGCAGTGTCGGTATGTACAATGAGCAGTTCTTC. Residues: CASSVGMYNEQFF. V gene TRBV6-1 combines with J gene TRBJ2-1; D remains unclear. The CDR3 loop spans 13 amino acids. The V and J ends lost 4 bases and 4 bases respectively, with 8 bases between them. Germline V gene data show CDR1 as MNHNS and CDR2 as SASEGT.

This rearrangement joins TRBV9 to TRBJ2-1, with 11 bases lining up with TRBD2. With 3 bases clipped from V and 7 bases from J, the junction kept 3 bases outside the gene matches. The CDR3 runs 14 residues. Germline CDR1 SGDLS, CDR2 YYNGEE. CDR3: CASSALAGVNEQFF. The CDR3 coding sequence is TGTGCCAGCAGCGCACTAGCGGGAGTAAATGAGCAGTTCTTC. Drawing the rest from reference TRBV9 and TRBJ2-1, the complete variable domain is DSGVTQTPKHLITATGQRVTLRCSPRSGDLSVYWYQQSLDQGLQFLIQYYNGEERAKGNILERFSAQQFPDLHSELNLSSLELGDSALYFCASSALAGVNEQFFGPGTRLTVL.

This chain connects TRBV5-4 to TRBJ2-2, with TRBD2 matching 8 bases. Germline values: CDR1 SGHNT, CDR2 YYREEE (reference sequence). The V segment lost 1 base and the J segment 1 base; nucleotides outside the gene matches: 0. The CDR3 runs 15 residues. For the CDR3, the DNA is TGTGCCAGCAGCTTGACTAGCGGGAACACCGGGGAGCTGTTTTTT. Translated: CASSLTSGNTGELFF.

This chain uses TRBV6-4 with TRBJ1-1, with 7 positions matching TRBD1. From germline, CDR1 is MRHNA and CDR2 SNTAGT. CDR3 size: 14 residues. V lost 10 bases to trimming and J lost 1 base; unmatched junction nucleotides: 9. As DNA, the CDR3 is TGTGCCACCAAACAGGGGCCGGGGAACACTGAAGCTTTCTTT. It is translated as CATKQGPGNTEAFF.

This chain connects TRBV28 to TRBJ1-1; 8 positions match TRBD1. The germline gives CDR1 MDHEN, CDR2 SYDVKM. Trimming took 2 bases from V and 1 from J; bases not matched to a gene: 6. The CDR3 loop spans 16 amino acids. The CDR3 reads CASSLGLGTGNTEAFF. The CDR3 DNA sequence: TGTGCCAGCAGTTTAGGCCTAGGGACAGGGAACACTGAAGCTTTCTTT.

This clone showed up just a few times. This chain links TRBV27 with TRBJ2-7; 8 bases align to TRBD2. Looked up from germline, CDR1 is MNHEY and CDR2 is SMNVEV (reference sequence). J gave up 2 bases and V 3 bases, and 15 bases lay outside the gene matches. The CDR3 is made up of 18 amino acids. The CDR3 nucleotides are TGTGCCAGCAGTTTGGGGGGTTGGGTCGGGAGGGCAACCTACGAGCAGTACTTC. Translating it yields CASSLGGWVGRATYEQYF.

This clone was detected a few times. The genes are TRBV28 and TRBJ1-5; possibly TRBD1 for D (6 bases). Germline V CDR1 and CDR2: MDHEN, SYDVKM. CDR3 length: 14 amino acids. Between the trimmed V and J ends, which lost 8 bases and 6 bases, there was a span of 17 bases. Here the CDR3 reads CASVPGQLSQPQHF. The DNA of the CDR3 is TGTGCCAGCGTACCGGGACAACTAAGTCAGCCCCAGCATTTT.

This clone occurred once. The chain recombines TRBV28 with TRBJ2-7, with TRBD1 identical over 7 bases. The CDR3 extends over 13 amino acids. CDR1 and CDR2 (germline): MDHEN, SYDVKM. Germline trimming cut 5 bases from V and 9 bases from J; bases unmatched to any gene: 10. DNA of the CDR3: TGTGCCAGCAGTCGCAGGGGGAAGAACGCGCAGTACTTC. Translation gives CASSRRGKNAQYF.

This clone was seen at least ten times. The chain uses TRBV25-1 and TRBJ2-2; 9 bases are a match to TRBD1. After removal of 6 bases from V and 4 bases from J, the junction contained 6 bases not matched to a gene. Per germline, CDR1 MGHDK and CDR2 SYGVNS. The CDR3 runs 15 residues. The CDR3 nucleotides read TGTGCCAGCAGGGGACAGGGAGGAAGCACCGGGGAGCTGTTTTTT. Its protein product is CASRGQGGSTGELFF.

This clone counts as medium-sized. The V call is TRBV19, the J call TRBJ2-7, with 8 bases identical to TRBD1. From germline, CDR1 is LNHDA and CDR2 SQIVND (reference sequence). This CDR3 contains 13 residues. V was pared by 9 bases and J by 3 bases, with 7 bases of the junction left unmatched. The CDR3 here is CASEAGTGYEQYF. CDR3 in DNA: TGTGCCAGCGAGGCCGGGACAGGCTACGAGCAGTACTTC.

The rearrangement links TRBV19 to TRBJ2-7, with 7 bases that match TRBD1. Germline V gene sequence: CDR1 LNHDA, CDR2 SQIVND (reference sequence). This CDR3 has 14 residues. J gave up 6 bases and V 8 bases, and 13 bases lay outside the gene matches. CDR3 loop: CASSWDSGGGEQYF. Written as DNA, the CDR3 is TGTGCCAGTTCCTGGGACAGTGGTGGTGGCGAGCAGTACTTC.

The J gene is TRBJ1-2, the V gene TRBV30; 10 nucleotides agree with TRBD1. Germline CDR1 and CDR2: GTSNPN and SVGIG (reference sequence). The CDR3 length is 16 residues. V lost 2 bases and J lost 2; bases outside the gene matches: 8. CDR3 protein: CAWSRTGTGANYGYTF. CDR3 bases: TGTGCCTGGAGTAGAACCGGGACAGGGGCGAACTATGGCTACACCTTC.

This chain links TRBV5-1 with TRBJ2-1; 8 positions agree with TRBD2. The CDR3 totals 15 residues. From germline, CDR1 is SGHRS and CDR2 YFSETQ. Losses at the gene ends were 2 bases for V and 0 bases for J; bases not matched to a gene: 1. The DNA of the CDR3 is TGCGCCAGCAGCTTCAGCGGGAGCTCCTACAATGAGCAGTTCTTC. This encodes CASSFSGSSYNEQFF.

The genes are TRBV27 and TRBJ1-2, with TRBD1 identical over 7 bases. Unmatched junction bases numbered 7, after V lost 0 bases and J lost 6 bases. The CDR3 loop spans 15 amino acids. Germline V lookup: CDR1 MNHEY, CDR2 SMNVEV (reference sequence). The CDR3 here is CASSLSTGLMNGYTF. The DNA of the CDR3 is TGTGCCAGCAGTTTATCGACAGGGCTTATGAATGGCTACACCTTC.

This chain connects TRBV28 to TRBJ2-7, with a tentative D call TRBD1 (5 bases). V was pared by 8 bases and J by 2 bases, with 31 bases between. The length of the CDR3 is 19 residues. CDR1 is MDHEN, CDR2 SYDVKM, per germline. This chain's CDR3 is CASVPWHRPDSRLTYEQYF. CDR3 DNA sequence: TGTGCCAGCGTACCTTGGCACAGGCCCGACTCTCGCTTAACCTACGAGCAGTACTTC.

The chain carries TRBV11-2 and TRBJ2-5, with D possibly TRBD2 on 6 matching bases. V was shortened by 0 bases and J by 1 base, with 6 bases between the two germline ends. The CDR3 contains 14 residues. Germline V gene data show CDR1 as SGHAT and CDR2 as FQNNGV. The CDR3 DNA is TGTGCCAGCAGCTTAGATAGCGGCCAAGAGACCCAGTACTTC. As protein: CASSLDSGQETQYF.